Given below is one T cell receptor (beta chain) in context. Its antigen is not yet known. Per-nucleotide qualities are absent, and no much larger clonotype sits a single base away. The sample belongs to a study of T cell responses to AZD1222 COVID-19 vaccine (dated by TCRdb to the early 2020s). For the study in its entirety: Because spike-specific TCR depth and breadth did not differ between the two schedules, AZD1222 recipients who got a second dose at roughly 4 weeks were pooled with those who got a second dose at roughly 12 weeks. Enrollment into the trials was organized by age into subgroups of 18-55, 56-69 and 70-plus years, and those subgroups contained 148, 28 and 57 TCR-sequenced participants, respectively. A total of around 240 trial participants underwent TCR sequencing, of whom 207 had received two doses of AZD1222 and approximately 25 had received two doses of the MenACWY control vaccine. Study-wide findings and limitations: Because no samples from the day 14 peak response were available, repertoires could be characterized only after the peak T cell response. Most participants were white British and females outnumbered males, and the authors suggested that clonal diversity may have been underestimated. In the small 56-69-year group, the increase in depth fell short of significance, most likely because of low power. A significant rise in spike-specific TCR breadth and depth was observed after two AZD1222 doses relative to day 0 and relative to MenACWY recipients. Only a handful of AZD1222 recipients were SARS-CoV-2 seropositive at baseline, limiting conclusions about previously exposed vaccinees. Reportedly, almost half of the unique spike-specific TCRs recognized epitopes lying outside the regions that are mutated in the B.1.351 and B.1.1.7 variants. Vaccine-associated CD4 TCRs spanned the whole spike protein, with dominant responses in regions 160-218 and 743-854.

V loses 2 bases at its end and J loses 5 bases; junction bases beyond the gene matches: 7. The CDR3 numbers 15 residues from cysteine through phenylalanine. Just CDR3 DNA is preserved here, 45 bases in frame from base 1. CDR1 is given as MNHEY and CDR2 as SMNVEV, both from the germline V gene (reference sequence). The CDR3 regions of human TCRbeta chains were analyzed by immunosequencing. Per the authors' processing: Repertoire TCRs were matched against a reference library of SARS-CoV-2-specific TCRs generated with the MIRA antigen-specificity platform. Breadth was defined as the fraction of unique TCRs that were SARS-CoV-2-associated, and depth was defined as the fraction of total T cells that were SARS-CoV-2-associated. Using the MIRA data, each spike-specific TCR was mapped to the spike region that the TCR reacts to and placed in a CD4 or CD8 class. Log10-transformed breadth and depth values were compared by one-way ANOVA with Sidak's multiple comparisons tests. The source is immuneACCESS, and TCRdb retained only in-frame sequences with V and J called. Part of the clones is not carried over; for the studies checked, unresolved V genes explain less than half of this, and the remainder is unexplained. The V and J calls and clone size were taken over from that table, and D and trimming were inferred from the DNA. The table for this sample lists roughly 140,000 clones; about nine tenths of them were counted only once. The ten largest clonotypes hold approximately 2% of the sample.

The time point label corresponds to: baseline before first vaccination. The vaccinee samples were drawn from two UK trials, COV001 and COV002, one of which was a single-blind randomized controlled phase 2/3 trial testing AZD1222 (ChAdOx1 nCoV-19) in healthy adults. Trial participant PBMC samples were collected at day 0 and day 28 after the second dose for TCRbeta chain sequencing. The clonotype originates from an adult in good health. The chain is encoded by TRBV27 joined to TRBJ2-7; TRBD2 lines up with 9 middle nucleotides. This specimen was peripheral blood, taken on day 0 of AZD1222 vaccination. The nucleotide sequence reads TGTGCCAGCAGTTTACAAGCGGGAGGTAAAAACGAGCAGTACTTC. This gives the protein CASSLQAGGKNEQYF.